This T cell receptor (beta chain) comes out of a study of T cells after posttransplantation cyclophosphamide. Whole-study findings and limits: Skin or GI-infiltrating T cells shared few TRB sequences with blood. Donor-recipient repertoire similarity was low at 1-2 months, rising over year one. Recipient CMV seropositivity and CMV reactivation strongly tracked TRB clonality.

Comment on this clone: The antigen remains undetermined.

A marrow graft followed busulfan-fludarabine conditioning, with cyclophosphamide on days +3 and +4. Trimming took 6 bases from V and 4 from J, leaving 12 bases between them. Per germline, CDR1 MNHEY and CDR2 SVGAGI. This CDR3 contains 13 residues. Method: immunoSEQ multiplex PCR; TCRdb's copy keeps in-frame clones and lacks some. The repertoire has tens of thousands of clones, 80% to 95% of them found once; the top ten carry under 3%. This chain connects TRBV6-5 to TRBJ1-2; weak D call: TRBD1 (5 bases). The sequence derives from a male patient between 55 and 70 years old who received an allogeneic stem cell transplant from a related donor and was CMV-positive. Some T cells may trace back to the graft donor. The material was PBMCs, obtained around 58 days after allogeneic stem cell transplant with posttransplant cyclophosphamide. Here the CDR3 DNA reads TGTGCCAGCAGCAGGGTGGTCGGCTATGGCTACACCTTC. It is translated as CASSRVVGYGYTF.